This T cell receptor (beta chain) derives from a study of T cell changes during pregnancy in multiple sclerosis. Clones were read by immunoSEQ multiplex PCR, and TCRdb kept only the in-frame ones, dropping some. The sample holds 30,000 to 45,000 clones; just over 90% are singletons and the top ten take roughly 0.41%. Germline assignment: CDR1 SGHTA and CDR2 FQGNSA. V lost 2 bases to trimming and J lost 1 base, with 8 bases between them. There are 14 residues in the CDR3. This sequence originates from a female donor with multiple sclerosis, enrolled in a pregnancy study. This sequence joins TRBV7-2 and TRBJ1-1; tentatively, D is TRBD1 (5 bases). The material sequenced was CD4+ T cells from peripheral blood mononuclear cells, taken in the first trimester of pregnancy. In DNA form, the CDR3 reads TGTGCCAGCAGCTTAAGACAGCGGAACACTGAAGCTTTCTTT. It encodes CASSLRQRNTEAFF.